This T cell receptor beta chain was sequenced during a study of shared clonotypes between healthy human individuals. There are 13 residues in the CDR3. Trimming cost V 2 bases and J 8 bases, with 10 bases left between them. Germline V gives CDR1 GTSNPN, CDR2 SVGIG (reference sequence). Sequencing was performed with immunoSEQ multiplex PCR; in TCRdb, only in-frame clones are kept and a portion is missing. Altogether about 490,000 clones are present, about 84% being singletons, with the ten largest covering roughly 12%. Source material: PBMCs. The receptor's source is a woman between 35 and 50 years old in good health. Some clones in this sample may be carry-over from other donors' samples. V usage is TRBV30 and J usage is TRBJ1-6; no firm D call. CDR3 in DNA: TGTGCCTGGAGTTCCGGGAGGGATTCACCCCTCCACTTT. The encoded protein is CAWSSGRDSPLHF.